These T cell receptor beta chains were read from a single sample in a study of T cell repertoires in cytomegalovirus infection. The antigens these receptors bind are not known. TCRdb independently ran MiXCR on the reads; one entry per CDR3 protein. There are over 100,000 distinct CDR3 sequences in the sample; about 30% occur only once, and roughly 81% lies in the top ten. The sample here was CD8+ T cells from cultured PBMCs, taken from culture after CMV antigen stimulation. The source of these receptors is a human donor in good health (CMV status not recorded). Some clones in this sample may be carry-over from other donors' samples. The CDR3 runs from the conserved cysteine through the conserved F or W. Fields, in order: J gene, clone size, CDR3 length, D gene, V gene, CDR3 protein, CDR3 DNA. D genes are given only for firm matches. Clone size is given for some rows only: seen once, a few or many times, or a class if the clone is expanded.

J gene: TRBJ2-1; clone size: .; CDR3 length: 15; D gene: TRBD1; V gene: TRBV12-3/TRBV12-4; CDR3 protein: CASSEPSYRGNEQFF; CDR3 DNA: TGTGCCAGCAGCGAACCATCCTACAGGGGCAATGAGCAGTTCTTC
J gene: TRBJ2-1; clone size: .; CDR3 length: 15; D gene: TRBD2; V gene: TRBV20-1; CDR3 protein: CSARGGLAGINEQFF; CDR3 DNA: TGCAGTGCTAGAGGTGGACTAGCGGGGATAAATGAGCAGTTCTTC
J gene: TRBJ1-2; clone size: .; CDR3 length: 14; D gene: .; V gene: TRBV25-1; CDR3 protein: CASSEWEGSYGYTF; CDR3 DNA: TGTGCCAGCAGTGAATGGGAGGGCTCCTATGGCTACACCTTC
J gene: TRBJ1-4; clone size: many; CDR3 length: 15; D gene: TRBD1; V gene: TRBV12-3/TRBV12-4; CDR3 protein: CASSQGQGASEKLFF; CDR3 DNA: TGTGCCAGCAGTCAGGGTCAGGGGGCAAGCGAAAAACTGTTTTTT
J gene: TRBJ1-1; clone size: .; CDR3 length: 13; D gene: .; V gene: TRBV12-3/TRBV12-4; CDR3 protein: CASSLIGNTEAFF; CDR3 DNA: TGTGCCAGCAGTTTGATTGGGAACACTGAAGCTTTCTTT
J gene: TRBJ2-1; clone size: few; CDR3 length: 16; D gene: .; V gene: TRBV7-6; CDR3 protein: CASSKPGGLSYNEQFF; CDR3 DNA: TGTGCCAGCAGCAAACCCGGGGGGCTCTCCTACAATGAGCAGTTCTTC
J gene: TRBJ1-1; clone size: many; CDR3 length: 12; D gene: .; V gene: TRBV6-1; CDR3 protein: CASSSPGTEAFF; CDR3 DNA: TGTGCCAGCAGTTCGCCAGGGACTGAAGCTTTCTTT
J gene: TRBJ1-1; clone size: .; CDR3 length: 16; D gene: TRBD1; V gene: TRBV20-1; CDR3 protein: CSARDLDRGVSTEAFF; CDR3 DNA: TGCAGTGCTAGAGATCTCGACAGGGGGGTTAGCACTGAAGCTTTCTTT
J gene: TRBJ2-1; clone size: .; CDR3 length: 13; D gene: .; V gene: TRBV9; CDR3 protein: CASSVDSYNEQFF; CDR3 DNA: TGTGCCAGCAGCGTAGATTCCTACAATGAGCAGTTCTTC
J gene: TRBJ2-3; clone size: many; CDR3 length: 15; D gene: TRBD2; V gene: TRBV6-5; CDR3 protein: CASSYSRGVTDTQYF; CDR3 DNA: TGTGCCAGCAGTTACAGTCGGGGGGTCACAGATACGCAGTATTTT
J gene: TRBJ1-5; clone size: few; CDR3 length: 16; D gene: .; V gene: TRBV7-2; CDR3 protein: CASSLGDWVSNQPQHF; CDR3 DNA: TGTGCCAGCAGCTTAGGGGATTGGGTCAGCAATCAGCCCCAGCATTTT
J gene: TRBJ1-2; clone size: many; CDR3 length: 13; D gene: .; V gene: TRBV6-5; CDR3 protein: CASSRGGGYGYTF; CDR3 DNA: TGTGCCAGCAGCCGCGGGGGGGGCTATGGCTACACCTTC
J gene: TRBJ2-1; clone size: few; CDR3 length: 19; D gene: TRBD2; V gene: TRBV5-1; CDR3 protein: CASSLVQLAGVSSYNEQFF; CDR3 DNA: TGCGCCAGCAGCTTAGTGCAACTAGCGGGGGTGAGCTCCTACAATGAGCAGTTCTTC
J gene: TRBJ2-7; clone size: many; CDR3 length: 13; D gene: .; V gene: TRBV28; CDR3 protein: CASSLRGYDEQYF; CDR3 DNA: TGTGCCAGCAGTTTAAGGGGTTACGACGAGCAGTACTTC
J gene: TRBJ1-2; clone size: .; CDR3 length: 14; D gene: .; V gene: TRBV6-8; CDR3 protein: CASSQRLLTYGYTF; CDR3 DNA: TGTGCCAGCAGTCAGAGACTGCTTACCTATGGCTACACCTTC
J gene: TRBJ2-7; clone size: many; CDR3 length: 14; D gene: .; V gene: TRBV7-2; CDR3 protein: CASQLGGTSYEQYF; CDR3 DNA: TGTGCCAGTCAGTTAGGGGGTACCTCCTACGAGCAGTACTTC
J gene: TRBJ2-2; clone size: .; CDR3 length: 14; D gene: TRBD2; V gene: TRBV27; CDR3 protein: CASSWGGNTGELFF; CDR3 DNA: TGTGCCAGCTCATGGGGGGGGAACACCGGGGAGCTGTTTTTT
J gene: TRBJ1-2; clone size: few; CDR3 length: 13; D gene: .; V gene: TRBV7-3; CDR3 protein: CASSPSWGYGYTF; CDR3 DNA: TGTGCCAGCAGCCCGTCCTGGGGCTATGGCTACACCTTC
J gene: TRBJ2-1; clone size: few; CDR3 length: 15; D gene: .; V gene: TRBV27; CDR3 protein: CASTRGGPTYNEQFF; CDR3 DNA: TGTGCCAGCACGCGCGGCGGGCCAACCTACAATGAGCAGTTCTTC
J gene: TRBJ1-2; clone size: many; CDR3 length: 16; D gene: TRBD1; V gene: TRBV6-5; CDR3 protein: CASSYQMDRVNYGYTF; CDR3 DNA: TGTGCCAGCAGTTACCAAATGGACAGGGTTAACTATGGCTACACCTTC
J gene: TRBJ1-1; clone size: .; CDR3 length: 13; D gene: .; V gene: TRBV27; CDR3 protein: CASSFGMNTEAFF; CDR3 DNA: TGTGCCAGCAGTTTCGGAATGAACACTGAAGCTTTCTTT
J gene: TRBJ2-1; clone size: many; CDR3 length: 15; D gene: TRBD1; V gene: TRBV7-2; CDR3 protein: CASSLRQGSYNEQFF; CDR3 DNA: TGTGCCAGCAGCCTTAGACAGGGATCCTACAATGAGCAGTTCTTC
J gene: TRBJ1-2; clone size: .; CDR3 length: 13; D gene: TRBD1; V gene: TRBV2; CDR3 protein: CASTPEGADGYTF; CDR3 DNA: TGTGCCAGCACCCCCGAGGGGGCGGACGGCTACACCTTC
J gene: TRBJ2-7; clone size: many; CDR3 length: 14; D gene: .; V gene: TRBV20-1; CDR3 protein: CSARKPGSSYEQYF; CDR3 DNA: TGCAGTGCTAGAAAGCCGGGGAGCTCCTACGAGCAGTACTTC
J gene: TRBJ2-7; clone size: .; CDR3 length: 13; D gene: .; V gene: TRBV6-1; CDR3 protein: CASSAERVYEQYF; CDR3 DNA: TGTGCCAGCAGTGCCGAAAGGGTCTACGAGCAGTACTTC
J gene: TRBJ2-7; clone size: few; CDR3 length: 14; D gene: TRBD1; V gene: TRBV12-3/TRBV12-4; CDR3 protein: CASSHGQGPYEQYF; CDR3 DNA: TGTGCCAGCAGCCACGGACAGGGCCCCTACGAGCAGTACTTC
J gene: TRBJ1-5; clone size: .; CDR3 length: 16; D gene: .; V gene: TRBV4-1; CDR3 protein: CASSQVPGFGNQPQHF; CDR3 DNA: TGCGCCAGCAGCCAAGTTCCAGGGTTCGGCAATCAGCCCCAGCATTTT
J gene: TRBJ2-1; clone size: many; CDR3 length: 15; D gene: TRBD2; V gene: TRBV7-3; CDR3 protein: CASSLTSGGGLEQFF; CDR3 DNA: TGTGCCAGCAGCTTGACTAGCGGGGGGGGGTTGGAGCAGTTCTTC
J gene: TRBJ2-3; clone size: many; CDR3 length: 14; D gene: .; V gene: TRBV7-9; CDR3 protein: CASSLGGWADTQYF; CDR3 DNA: TGTGCCAGCAGCTTAGGGGGCTGGGCAGATACGCAGTATTTT
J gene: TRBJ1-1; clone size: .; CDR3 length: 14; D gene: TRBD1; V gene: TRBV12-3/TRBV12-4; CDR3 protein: CASSPGTVNTEAFF; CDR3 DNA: TGTGCCAGCAGTCCCGGGACAGTGAACACTGAAGCTTTCTTT
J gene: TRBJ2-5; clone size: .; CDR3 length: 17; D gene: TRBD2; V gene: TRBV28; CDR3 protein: CASSLPSGVFREETQYF; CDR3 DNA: TGTGCCAGCAGTTTACCTAGCGGGGTCTTCAGGGAAGAGACCCAGTACTTC
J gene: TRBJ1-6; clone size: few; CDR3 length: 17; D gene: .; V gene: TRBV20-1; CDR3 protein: CSARDRVSSSYNSPLHF; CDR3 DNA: TGCAGTGCTAGAGATCGGGTCAGCAGCTCCTATAATTCACCCCTCCACTTT
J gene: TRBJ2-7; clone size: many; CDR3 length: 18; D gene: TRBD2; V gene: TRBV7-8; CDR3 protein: CASSHIRYGGIGSYEQYF; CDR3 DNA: TGTGCCAGCAGCCATATTCGGTACGGGGGGATAGGCTCCTACGAGCAGTACTTC
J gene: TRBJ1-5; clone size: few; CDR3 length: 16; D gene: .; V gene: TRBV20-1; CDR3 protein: CSARDRIRTPTWPQHF; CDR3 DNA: TGCAGTGCTAGAGATAGGATTCGGACGCCGACCTGGCCCCAGCATTTT
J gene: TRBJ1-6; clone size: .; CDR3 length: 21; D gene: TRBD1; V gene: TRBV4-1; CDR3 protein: CASSHLTGDAPFFIAGSPLHF; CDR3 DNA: TGCGCCAGCAGCCATTTGACAGGGGACGCTCCCTTCTTTATAGCCGGTTCACCCCTCCACTTT
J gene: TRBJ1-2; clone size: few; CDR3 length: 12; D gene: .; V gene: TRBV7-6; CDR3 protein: CASSEAPLEYTF; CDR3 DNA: TGTGCCAGCAGCGAAGCACCACTTGAGTACACCTTC